This T cell receptor (beta chain) was sequenced for a study of CD8+ T cells in alopecia areata. Study-level information: Treated patients were dosed with oral tofacitinib, taking 5 to 10 mg twice daily. Study outcomes and limitations: Greater clonality was observed in lesional scalp samples, especially alopecia totalis/universalis, versus normal scalp. Sequencing of scalp samples also captures resident alphabeta T cells of normal skin.

Concerning this clone itself: As yet, its antigen is unknown. The same CDR3 also results from other DNA sequences found in this sample.

Sequencing relied on a cDNA template that was reverse transcribed from extracted RNA. Assay: immunoSEQ multiplex PCR; the TCRdb copy retains only in-frame clones and omits some. The table records more than 110,000 clones, around 58% of them present only once. The CDR3 is made up of 10 amino acids. Germline lookup yields CDR1 DFQATT and CDR2 SNEGSKA (reference sequence). Trimming took off 3 bases at V and 4 bases at J, with 3 bases between the two ends. Sequenced here: CD4+ T cells sorted from blood, sampled at week 0. The chain carries TRBV20-1 and TRBJ2-5; D unclear. The receptor's source is a human donor with alopecia areata. The CDR3 is CSASGETQYF. As DNA, the CDR3 is TGCAGTGCTAGTGGAGAGACCCAGTACTTC.